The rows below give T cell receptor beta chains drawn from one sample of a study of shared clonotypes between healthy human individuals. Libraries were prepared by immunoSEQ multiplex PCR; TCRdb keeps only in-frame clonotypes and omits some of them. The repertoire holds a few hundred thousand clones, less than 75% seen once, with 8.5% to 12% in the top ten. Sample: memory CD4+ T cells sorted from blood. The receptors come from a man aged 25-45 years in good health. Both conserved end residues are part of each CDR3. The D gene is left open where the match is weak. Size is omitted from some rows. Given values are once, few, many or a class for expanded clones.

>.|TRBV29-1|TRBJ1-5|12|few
CSVGSGDQPQHF
TGCAGCGTTGGCTCGGGGGATCAGCCCCAGCATTTT
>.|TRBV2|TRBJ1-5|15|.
CASSADRSGNQPQHF
TGTGCCAGCAGTGCAGACCGGTCAGGCAATCAGCCCCAGCATTTT
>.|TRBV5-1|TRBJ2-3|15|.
CASSPVGASTDTQYF
TGCGCCAGCAGCCCGGTAGGGGCCTCCACAGATACGCAGTATTTT
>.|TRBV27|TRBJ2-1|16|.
CASSLANSGAYNEQFF
TGTGCCAGCAGTTTAGCAAATAGCGGAGCCTACAATGAGCAGTTCTTC
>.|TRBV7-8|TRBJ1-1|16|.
CASSLAPGARNTEAFF
TGTGCCAGCAGCTTAGCCCCAGGTGCTCGGAACACTGAAGCTTTCTTT
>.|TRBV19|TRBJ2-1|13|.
CASSRDTNNEQFF
TGTGCCAGTAGTAGGGACACTAACAATGAGCAGTTCTTC
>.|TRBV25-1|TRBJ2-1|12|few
CASSEGQGEQFF
TGTGCCAGCAGTGAGGGGCAAGGGGAGCAGTTCTTC
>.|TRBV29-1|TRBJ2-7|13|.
CSVATGNGNEQYF
TGCAGCGTAGCGACAGGCAATGGGAACGAGCAGTACTTC
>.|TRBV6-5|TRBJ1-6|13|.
CASSFASGSPLHF
TGTGCCAGCAGTTTTGCGAGTGGTTCACCCCTCCACTTT
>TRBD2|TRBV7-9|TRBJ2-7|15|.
CASGGTSGGVHEQYF
TGTGCCAGCGGCGGGACTAGCGGAGGGGTCCACGAGCAGTACTTC
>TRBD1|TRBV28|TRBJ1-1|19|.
CASSLPDPRTGGRNTEAFF
TGTGCCAGCAGTTTACCCGACCCTCGGACAGGAGGACGGAACACTGAAGCTTTCTTT
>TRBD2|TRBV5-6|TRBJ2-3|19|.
CASSWLTSGRAPQTDTQYF
TGTGCCAGCAGCTGGCTTACTAGCGGGAGGGCCCCCCAGACAGATACGCAGTATTTT
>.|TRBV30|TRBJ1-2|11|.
CAWSTAARYTF
TGTGCCTGGAGTACCGCCGCCCGCTACACCTTC
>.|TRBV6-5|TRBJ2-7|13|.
CASSLRGGHEQYF
TGTGCCAGCAGTTTAAGAGGGGGACACGAGCAGTACTTC
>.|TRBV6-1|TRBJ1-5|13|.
CASGDTRNQPQHF
TGTGCCAGCGGTGACACTCGCAATCAGCCCCAGCATTTT
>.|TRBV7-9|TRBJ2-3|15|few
CASSSITGAGDTQYF
TGTGCCAGCAGCTCCATTACAGGGGCGGGGGATACGCAGTATTTT
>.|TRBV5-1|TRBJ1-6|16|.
CASSLTGTRYNSPLHF
TGCGCCAGCAGCTTAACCGGGACACGCTATAATTCACCCCTCCACTTT
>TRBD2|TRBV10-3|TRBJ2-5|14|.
CAISDSGRPETQYF
TGTGCCATCAGCGATAGCGGGAGGCCGGAGACCCAGTACTTC
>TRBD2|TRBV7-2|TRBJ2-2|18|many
CASSFNRPQAGGAGELFF
TGTGCCAGCAGCTTCAATAGACCACAGGCGGGAGGAGCCGGGGAGCTGTTTTTT
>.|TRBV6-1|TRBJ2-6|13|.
CASSVGKDNVLTF
TGTGCCAGCAGCGTCGGGAAGGACAACGTCCTGACTTTC
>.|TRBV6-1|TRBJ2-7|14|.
CASSEAHGVYEQYF
TGTGCCAGCAGTGAAGCGCATGGGGTATACGAGCAGTACTTC
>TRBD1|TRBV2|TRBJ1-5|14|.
CASSEVGGDQPQHF
TGTGCCAGCAGTGAAGTAGGGGGCGATCAGCCCCAGCATTTT
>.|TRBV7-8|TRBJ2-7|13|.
CASSLGTPYEQYF
TGTGCCAGCAGCTTAGGAACCCCCTACGAGCAGTACTTC
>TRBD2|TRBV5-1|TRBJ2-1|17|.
CASSPTRGGSSYNEQFF
TGCGCCAGCAGCCCTACTCGGGGGGGAAGCTCCTACAATGAGCAGTTCTTC
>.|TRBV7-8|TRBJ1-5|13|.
CASRTNRDQPQHF
TGTGCCAGCAGAACAAACAGGGATCAGCCCCAGCATTTT
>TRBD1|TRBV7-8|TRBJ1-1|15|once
CASSRYRGLNTEAFF
TGTGCCAGCAGCCGCTACAGGGGGCTCAACACTGAAGCTTTCTTT
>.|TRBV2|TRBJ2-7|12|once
CASSEGWDEQYF
TGTGCCAGCAGTGAAGGTTGGGACGAGCAGTACTTC
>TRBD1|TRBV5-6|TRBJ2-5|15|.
CASSQWGQGGQTQYF
TGTGCCAGCAGCCAATGGGGACAGGGGGGACAGACCCAGTACTTC
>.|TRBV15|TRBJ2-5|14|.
CATSRRTSSETQYF
TGTGCCACCAGCAGAAGAACTAGTTCCGAGACCCAGTACTTC
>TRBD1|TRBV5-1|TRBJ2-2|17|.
CASSGGQMNGNTGELFF
TGCGCCAGCAGCGGGGGACAGATGAACGGGAACACCGGGGAGCTGTTTTTT
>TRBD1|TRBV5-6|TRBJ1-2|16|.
CASSLPGTGNGYGYTF
TGTGCCAGCAGCTTGCCCGGGACAGGGAACGGCTATGGCTACACCTTC
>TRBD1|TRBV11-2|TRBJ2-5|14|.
CASGRDRVQETQYF
TGTGCCAGCGGCCGGGACAGGGTTCAAGAGACCCAGTACTTC
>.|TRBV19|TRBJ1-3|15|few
CASSQRRGAGNTIYF
TGTGCCAGTAGCCAACGGCGGGGAGCTGGAAACACCATATATTTT
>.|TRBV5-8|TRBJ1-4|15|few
CASSLILGSGKKLFF
TGTGCCAGCAGCTTGATTTTGGGGTCGGGCAAAAAACTGTTTTTT
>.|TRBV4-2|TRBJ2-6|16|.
CASSRTLATGANVLTF
TGTGCCAGCAGCCGAACCCTAGCGACTGGGGCCAACGTCCTGACTTTC
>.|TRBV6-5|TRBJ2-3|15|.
CASSYSTGLLDTQYF
TGTGCCAGCAGTTACTCGACGGGACTTTTGGATACGCAGTATTTT
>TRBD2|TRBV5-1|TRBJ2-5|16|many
CASSGASGRAEETQYF
TGCGCCAGCAGCGGGGCCAGCGGGAGGGCAGAAGAGACCCAGTACTTC
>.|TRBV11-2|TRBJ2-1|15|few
CASSSPVGAAREQFF
TGTGCCAGCAGCTCCCCCGTTGGAGCGGCGAGAGAGCAGTTCTTC
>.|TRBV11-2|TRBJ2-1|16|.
CASSSTSWGPGNEQFF
TGTGCCAGCAGCTCGACCTCGTGGGGCCCCGGGAATGAGCAGTTCTTC
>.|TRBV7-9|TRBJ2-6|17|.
CASSTQDRRVGANVLTF
TGTGCCAGCAGCACCCAGGACAGGAGGGTTGGGGCCAACGTCCTGACTTTC
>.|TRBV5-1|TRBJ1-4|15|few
CASSLVGVFSEKLFF
TGCGCCAGCAGCTTGGTCGGGGTTTTTTCGGAAAAACTGTTTTTT
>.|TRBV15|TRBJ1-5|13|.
CATSRDQGQPQHF
TGTGCCACCAGCAGAGATCAGGGGCAGCCCCAGCATTTT
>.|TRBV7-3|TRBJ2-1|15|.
CASSLTSGAYNEQFF
TGTGCCAGCAGCTTAACCAGCGGAGCTTACAATGAGCAGTTCTTC
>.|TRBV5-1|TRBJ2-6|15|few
CASSPGSGGANVLTF
TGCGCCAGCAGCCCAGGTTCAGGTGGGGCCAACGTCCTGACTTTC
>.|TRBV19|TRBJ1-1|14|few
CASSQFGRQTEAFF
TGTGCCAGTTCCCAGTTCGGGAGGCAGACTGAAGCTTTCTTT
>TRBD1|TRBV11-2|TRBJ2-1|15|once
CASSLSGGAYNEQFF
TGTGCCAGCAGCTTATCAGGGGGCGCCTACAATGAGCAGTTCTTC
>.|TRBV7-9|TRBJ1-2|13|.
CASSVRGSVGYTF
TGTGCCAGCAGCGTCAGGGGTTCGGTTGGCTACACCTTC
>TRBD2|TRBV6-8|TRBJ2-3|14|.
CASRERECTDTQYF
TGTGCCAGCAGGGAGCGGGAGTGCACAGATACGCAGTATTTT
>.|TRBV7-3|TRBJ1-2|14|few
CASSPAGQLSGYTF
TGTGCCAGCAGCCCCGCCGGGCAGTTGTCGGGCTACACCTTC
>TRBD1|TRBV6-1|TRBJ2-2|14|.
CASKRDSSAGELFF
TGTGCCAGCAAAAGGGACAGTTCGGCCGGGGAGCTGTTTTTT
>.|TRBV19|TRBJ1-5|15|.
CASSIDPPGDQPQHF
TGTGCCAGTAGTATAGATCCACCAGGGGACCAGCCCCAGCATTTT
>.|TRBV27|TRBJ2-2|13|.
CASNEGGWGELFF
TGTGCCAGCAACGAGGGGGGTTGGGGGGAGCTGTTTTTT
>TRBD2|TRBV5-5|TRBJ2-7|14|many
CASSGSAGVYEQYF
TGTGCCAGCAGCGGGTCGGCGGGAGTGTACGAGCAGTACTTC
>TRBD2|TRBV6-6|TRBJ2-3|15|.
CASSHSGEATDTQYF
TGTGCCAGCAGTCATAGCGGGGAGGCCACAGATACGCAGTATTTT